Listed below are T cell receptor beta chains from one sample, sequenced in a study of blood T cells in healthy people across ages. From the 5' RACE reads, TCRdb called clonotypes with MiXCR, one entry per CDR3 protein. This sample carries hundreds of thousands of distinct CDR3 sequences, 62% of them seen once, and the ten largest clones take 28%. Sequencing input: blood. These receptors were collected from a man aged 30 to 45 in good health. Each CDR3 is given without its conserved first and last residue. A D gene is named only where the DNA matches it firmly.

CDR3 protein	D gene	V gene
ASSLSLFFRHGELF	NA	TRBV13
SARKLAGLQETQY	TRBD2	TRBV20-1
ASSQTGGSQETQY	TRBD1	TRBV4-3
ASSYSPLSGANVLT	NA	TRBV6-2/TRBV6-3
ASSSTGGLGETQY	TRBD2	TRBV12-3/TRBV12-4
ASSIGQGGIYEQY	NA	TRBV6-5
AWSTTGTGYNEQY	TRBD1	TRBV30
SAGTRDYEQY	NA	TRBV20-1
ASRARGGPTHEQF	TRBD2	TRBV25-1
ASGVAPDTQY	NA	TRBV28
AITERLVGVGEQF	NA	TRBV10-3
ASSVTSGGLTAEQY	TRBD2	TRBV7-2
ASTRDSLSGANVLT	TRBD1	TRBV6-4
ASSFSSGQETQY	TRBD2	TRBV12-3/TRBV12-4
SAYWTGAQAETQY	NA	TRBV20-1
ASADTATNEKLF	NA	TRBV27
ASSQETNEKLF	NA	TRBV6-6
ASSSDRANSPLH	NA	TRBV6-6
ASSVDPYEQF	NA	TRBV9
ASSPGPASSQY	NA	TRBV12-3/TRBV12-4
ASSEGGGLVDTQY	NA	TRBV9
ASSLSQGGAYEQY	NA	TRBV7-2
ASSLGLAGGVGEQF	TRBD2	TRBV7-3
SAPSTNEKLF	NA	TRBV20-1
SVEGSTGGSYNEQF	TRBD1	TRBV29-1
ASNLDEGSNEQF	NA	TRBV4-2
SARPGRTGAF	NA	TRBV20-1
AGSALTGHNQPQH	NA	TRBV2
ASSSPSGYQETQY	NA	TRBV28
ASSSLLAGEPRVTQY	TRBD2	TRBV12-3/TRBV12-4
ASRSESEIYGYT	NA	TRBV5-1
ASSLDLAGGRETQY	TRBD2	TRBV7-2
ASSPFWDGGYNSPLH	NA	TRBV28
ASRGTGVGEQY	TRBD1	TRBV28
ASSVGTANYEQF	TRBD1	TRBV11-1
ASSQDPDKANYGYT	NA	TRBV3-1
ASRPEATAGANVLT	NA	TRBV5-4
ASSQALGTAKNIQY	NA	TRBV4-2
ASSLASGGFYEQY	TRBD2	TRBV28
ASSFTTGAYNEQF	NA	TRBV12-3/TRBV12-4
ASSLGDRGWYGYT	TRBD1	TRBV5-5
AISDLSGDWYEQY	TRBD2	TRBV10-3
SVLTSGVYEQY	TRBD2	TRBV29-1
ASSLRGQGLDEQY	TRBD1	TRBV7-9
ASSQFFIGDRVTDTQY	TRBD1	TRBV4-3
AISESRTGGGGYGYT	TRBD1	TRBV10-3
ASSRTSGNTIY	NA	TRBV14
ASSLNKGTQPQH	NA	TRBV12-3/TRBV12-4
SARDHGELF	NA	TRBV20-1
SVVLITGLTDTQY	NA	TRBV29-1
ASSLRGSTAGGVYGYT	NA	TRBV5-5
ASSLSGGALIEQY	TRBD2	TRBV28
ASSLQVFDNEQY	NA	TRBV7-2
ASSQWQGREEKLF	NA	TRBV3-1
ASSAQGAQPPH	TRBD1	TRBV12-3/TRBV12-4
ASSQDRTTQPQH	NA	TRBV4-2
ASSYGPREDYEQY	NA	TRBV6-6